The 17 T cell receptor beta chains below all came from one sample that was sequenced in a study of cytomegalovirus exposure and HLA in healthy donors. With 60 Vbeta and 13 Jbeta primers, the PCR was carried out. Profiling relied on immunoSEQ multiplex PCR, and the TCRdb table lists in-frame clones only, not all of them. The sample lists about 180,000 clones; roughly 78% were seen once. The sample taken for sequencing was PBMCs. The receptors stem from a woman aged 25-40 years in good health and CMV-seronegative.

V gene TRBV29-1 combines with J gene TRBJ2-1; 9 bases are shared with TRBD1. The CDR3 contains 15 residues. Losses at the gene ends were 6 bases for V and 8 bases for J; bases not matched to a gene: 14. Germline V lookup: CDR1 SQVTM, CDR2 ANQGSEA. This chain's CDR3 is CSVPPGTGFVDEQFF. CDR3 bases: TGCAGCGTCCCCCCGGGGACAGGGTTCGTCGATGAGCAGTTCTTC.

V gene TRBV18 combines with J gene TRBJ1-1; D remains ambiguous. CDR3 length: 14 amino acids. Trimming shortened V by 0 bases and J by 6 bases, and 11 bases separated the two germline ends. The germline V gene encodes CDR1 KGHSH and CDR2 LQKENI. Here the CDR3 reads CASSPPYRSAEAFF. The CDR3 DNA is TGTGCCAGCTCACCACCCTACCGTAGCGCTGAAGCTTTCTTT. Full variable domain (missing parts from reference TRBV18 and TRBJ1-1): NAGVMQNPRHLVRRRGQEARLRCSPMKGHSHVYWYRQLPEEGLKFMVYLQKENIIDESGMPKERFSAEFPKEGPSILRIQQVVRGDSAAYFCASSPPYRSAEAFFGQGTRLTVV.

This chain connects TRBV7-9 to TRBJ1-1, with D unclear. Germline V lookup: CDR1 SEHNR, CDR2 FQNEAQ (reference sequence). CDR3 length: 17 residues. V lost 5 bases and J 0 bases, leaving 19 bases between the germline ends. The CDR3 region is CASSATAESALNTEAFF. For the CDR3, the DNA is TGTGCCAGCAGCGCAACGGCAGAGTCAGCGCTGAACACTGAAGCTTTCTTT.

This chain links TRBV5-1 with TRBJ2-5; a possible D gene is TRBD1 (5 bases). This CDR3 region has 15 residues. CDR1 and CDR2 from the germline V gene are SGHRS and YFSETQ. Trimming removed 0 bases at V and 3 bases at J, with 12 bases between. CDR3 nucleotides: TGCGCCAGCAGCTTGGGACAGAGTTTGAAAGAGACCCAGTACTTC. This translates into CASSLGQSLKETQYF.

The chain joins TRBV25-1 to TRBJ1-1; no reliable D call. V lost 5 bases to trimming and J lost 5 bases, with 15 bases between them. Germline values: CDR1 MGHDK, CDR2 SYGVNS. The CDR3 loop spans 14 amino acids. The CDR3 nucleotides are TGTGCCAGCAGTACCGAGAGGTGGAGGACTGAAGCTTTCTTT. This codes for CASSTERWRTEAFF.

V and J are TRBV7-8 and TRBJ1-1; a weak D match, TRBD1 (5 bases). The CDR3 is 17 residues long. The ends were cut back, 1 base at V and 0 bases at J, with 15 bases in the middle. From germline, CDR1 is SGHVS and CDR2 FQNEAQ. The CDR3 DNA sequence: TGTGCCAGCAGCTTAGGATATAGGGGCCGCATGAACACTGAAGCTTTCTTT. This translates into CASSLGYRGRMNTEAFF. The full variable domain, with the rest looked up from reference TRBV7-8 and TRBJ1-1, is GAGVSQSPRYKVAKRGQDVALRCDPISGHVSLFWYQQALGQGPEFLTYFQNEAQLDKSGLPSDRFFAERPEGSVSTLKIQRTQQEDSAVYLCASSLGYRGRMNTEAFFGQGTRLTVV.

V is TRBV4-2 and J is TRBJ2-5; 7 bases match TRBD2. CDR1 and CDR2 (germline): LGHNA, YNFKEQ. Unmatched junction bases numbered 11, after V lost 0 bases and J lost 7 bases. The CDR3 has 16 residues. DNA of the CDR3: TGTGCCAGCAGCCAAGATCCTAGCGGTGCCCCAGGGACCCAGTACTTC. Residues: CASSQDPSGAPGTQYF.

The V and J genes are TRBV5-1 and TRBJ2-7, with a weak D call TRBD1 (6 bases). Germline V gene lookup returns CDR1 SGHRS and CDR2 YFSETQ. V lost 0 bases to trimming and J lost 5 bases, with 12 bases between them. The CDR3 length is 14 residues. The CDR3 here is CASSLGQGFDEQYF. CDR3 nucleotide sequence: TGCGCCAGCAGCTTGGGGCAGGGGTTCGACGAGCAGTACTTC.

J is TRBJ2-3 and V is TRBV10-2, with 9 nucleotides matching TRBD1. The junction had 13 bases not matched to a gene; V was cut back by 10 bases and J by 5 bases. Germline values: CDR1 WSHSY, CDR2 SAAADI. This CDR3 spans 15 amino acids. CDR3 region: CATTDSDRGKDTQYF. The CDR3 DNA reads as TGCGCCACCACGGATTCGGACAGGGGAAAAGATACGCAGTATTTT.

The chain couples TRBV6-5 to TRBJ1-3; D gene uncertain. The CDR3 totals 13 residues. The V end lost 6 bases, the J end lost 0 bases, and 6 bases lay between the germline ends. Germline assignment: CDR1 MNHEY and CDR2 SVGAGI. The CDR3 reads CASSGYSGNTIYF. The CDR3 DNA reads as TGTGCCAGCAGCGGGTACTCTGGAAACACCATATATTTT.

The chain recombines TRBV7-6 with TRBJ2-7; no definite D call. Germline assignment: CDR1 SGHVS and CDR2 FNYEAQ. The CDR3 covers 14 residues. Between the trimmed V and J ends, which lost 1 base and 0 bases, there was a span of 7 bases. CDR3 amino acids: CASSLVRSSYEQYF. In DNA form, the CDR3 reads TGTGCCAGCAGCTTAGTTCGGAGCTCCTACGAGCAGTACTTC. The variable domain in full, with the rest retrieved from reference TRBV7-6 and TRBJ2-7, is GAGVSQSPRYKVTKRGQDVALRCDPISGHVSLYWYRQALGQGPEFLTYFNYEAQQDKSGLPNDRFSAERPEGSISTLTIQRTEQRDSAMYRCASSLVRSSYEQYFGPGTRLTVT.

The chain employs TRBV29-1 and TRBJ1-2, with D perhaps matching TRBD1 (6 bases). Trimming took off 4 bases at V and 2 bases at J, with 14 bases between the two ends. Germline CDR1 is SQVTM and CDR2 is ANQGSEA. The CDR3 is 14 residues long. The CDR3 DNA sequence: TGCAGCGTTGTTAGGGGGAATCAGAACTATGGCTACACCTTC. It translates to CSVVRGNQNYGYTF.

This clone appeared once. V and J are TRBV4-1 and TRBJ1-6; D remains unclear. V lost 3 bases to trimming and J lost 5 bases, with 14 bases between them. This CDR3 region has 16 residues. Looked up from germline, CDR1 is MGHRA and CDR2 is YSYEKL. Here the CDR3 DNA reads TGCGCCAGCAGCCAGACGGACCAAGCGGATAATTCACCCCTCCACTTT. Protein: CASSQTDQADNSPLHF.

This clone was detected a few times. The genes are TRBV7-3 and TRBJ2-3, with TRBD2 identical over 7 bases. Germline values: CDR1 SGHTA, CDR2 FQGTGA. Losses at the gene ends were 5 bases for V and 0 bases for J; bases not matched to a gene: 2. This CDR3 spans 14 amino acids. CDR3 sequence reads: CASSPGGSTDTQYF. The CDR3 DNA follows: TGTGCCAGCAGCCCGGGGGGAAGCACAGATACGCAGTATTTT. The full variable domain, with the rest looked up from reference TRBV7-3 and TRBJ2-3, is GAGVSQTPSNKVTEKGKYVELRCDPISGHTALYWYRQSLGQGPEFLIYFQGTGAADDSGLPNDRFFAVRPEGSVSTLKIQRTERGDSAVYLCASSPGGSTDTQYFGPGTRLTVL.

Notes on this clone: Sequence at one end of the junction differs from germline and may be a read error. CDR3 loop: CAWSGTGGRATF. The DNA of the CDR3 is TGTGCCTGGTCCGGGACAGGGGGCCGTGCCACCTTC. V gene TRBV30 combines with J gene TRBJ2-7, with 12 bases lining up with TRBD1. This CDR3 has 12 amino acids. CDR1 is GTSNPN and CDR2 is SVGIG in the germline V gene (reference sequence).

V gene TRBV6-1 combines with J gene TRBJ2-1; 8 bases match TRBD2. V dropped 7 bases and J dropped 4; count of bases not matched to a gene: 3. The CDR3 covers 13 residues. The germline V gene has CDR1 MNHNS and CDR2 SASEGT. CDR3 loop: CASTERGYNEQFF. The CDR3 region has the DNA TGTGCCAGCACTGAGCGGGGGTACAATGAGCAGTTCTTC.

The genes are TRBV28 and TRBJ1-4, with D possibly being TRBD1 (6 bases). V gave up 6 bases and J gave up 7 bases, with 18 bases separating them. CDR1 is MDHEN and CDR2 is SYDVKM in the germline V gene. CDR3 size: 15 residues. CDR3 loop: CASRGGQGMGEKLFF. CDR3 in DNA: TGTGCCAGCAGGGGTGGTCAGGGGATGGGTGAAAAACTGTTTTTT.